The clone carrying this T cell receptor (beta chain) was detected many times. Its antigen remains unknown. The sample originates from a study of Graves' ophthalmopathy and Graves' hyperthyroidism. General study results and limits: Built on 13 signatures, a model told ophthalmopathy apart from stable hyperthyroidism with 87.88% sensitivity and around 80% specificity.

For donors with ophthalmopathy, the disease showed moderate-to-severe activity, reached CAS ≥3 and NOSPECS ≥4, and had lasted under 3 months. Amplification of the TCR beta CDR3 regions used RNA transcripts (as template). The first round was an RT-PCR with HTBI primers, and the second round was a multiplex PCR. TCRdb ran MiXCR on the multiplex PCR reads and lists one entry per CDR3 protein. The data contain under 400,000 distinct CDR3 sequences, roughly a sixth of them singletons. The sequencing input was peripheral blood. The receptor's source is an adult man with Graves' ophthalmopathy.

The CDR3: CASSFGAGVEQYF. DNA for the CDR3: TGTGCCAGCAGCTTCGGTGCAGGGGTCGAGCAGTACTTC. V and J are TRBV13 and TRBJ2-7; maybe TRBD1 (6 bases). The CDR3 is 13 residues long. The germline CDR1 and CDR2 sequences are PRHDT and FYEKMQ (reference sequence). The V end was cut by 3 bases, the J end by 6 bases, with 12 bases between.